Given below is one T cell receptor beta chain in context. In the authors' methods: How many nucleated cells were present was estimated from reference gene primer amplification. Method: immunoSEQ multiplex PCR; TCRdb's copy keeps in-frame clones and lacks some. Clone size and V and J calls were adopted from that table, with D and trimming inferred from the DNA. Of roughly 97,000 clones listed, about 79% are singletons. With 2 bases removed from V and 0 bases from J, the gap between germline ends came to 5 bases. The CDR3 has 13 amino acids. CDR1 is LGHDT and CDR2 is YNNKEL in the germline V gene (reference sequence). This sample is drawn from a study of blood T cell repertoires in COVID-19.

Specimen: peripheral blood. This TCR derives from a woman over 75 with active or convalescent COVID-19. The chain combines TRBV3-1 (or the pseudogene TRBV3-2) with TRBJ2-7; D is unclear. The CDR3 loop is CASSQHGSYEQYF. DNA for the CDR3: TGTGCCAGCAGCCAACACGGCTCCTACGAGCAGTACTTC.